Listed below are T cell receptor beta chains from one sample, sequenced in a study of technical replicates of blood from a few donors. Assay: immunoSEQ multiplex PCR; the TCRdb copy retains only in-frame clones and omits some. This sample has 75,000 to 100,000 clones, with 90% to 95% found just once. The sequenced material came from T cells isolated from PBMCs. Source of these receptors: a human donor in good health. CDR3s include the opening cysteine and the closing phenylalanine or tryptophan. Fields, in order: clone size, J gene, D gene, V gene, CDR3 protein, CDR3 DNA. D genes are given only for firm matches. The size of a clone is reported for some rows only, either as once, few or many, or as a class for expanded clones.

- | TRBJ2-1 | - | TRBV7-9 | CASSWSLSSDNEQFF | TGTGCCAGCAGCTGGAGCCTAAGTTCCGACAATGAGCAGTTCTTC
once | TRBJ2-1 | - | TRBV6-6 | CASSYEGNEQFF | TGTGCCAGCAGTTACGAGGGCAATGAGCAGTTCTTC
- | TRBJ1-4 | TRBD1 | TRBV19 | CASSPRGANEKLFF | TGTGCCAGTAGTCCCAGGGGGGCTAATGAAAAACTGTTTTTT
once | TRBJ1-6 | TRBD1 | TRBV5-6 | CASSFRDRVNSPLHF | TGTGCCAGCAGCTTCCGGGACAGGGTGAATTCACCCCTCCACTTT
- | TRBJ2-7 | TRBD1 | TRBV19 | CASSITGAWTYEQYF | TGTGCCAGTAGTATAACAGGGGCCTGGACCTACGAGCAGTACTTC
- | TRBJ1-1 | - | TRBV7-7 | CASRGGNTEAFF | TGTGCTAGCAGAGGAGGGAACACTGAAGCTTTCTTT
- | TRBJ1-2 | - | TRBV7-8 | CASSFESHGYTF | TGTGCCAGCAGCTTTGAGTCCCATGGCTACACCTTC
- | TRBJ2-7 | TRBD2 | TRBV28 | CASSLRILAGVPSEQYF | TGTGCCAGCAGTTTAAGGATACTAGCGGGAGTTCCCTCCGAGCAGTACTTC
- | TRBJ2-2 | - | TRBV25-1 | CASSGQNTGELFF | TGTGCCAGCAGTGGTCAAAACACCGGGGAGCTGTTTTTT
- | TRBJ2-1 | TRBD2 | TRBV4-1 | CASSRPLAGGAYNEQFF | TGCGCCAGCAGCCGGCCCTTAGCGGGAGGGGCCTACAATGAGCAGTTCTTC
- | TRBJ1-2 | TRBD1 | TRBV20-1 | CSAWTGYGYTF | TGCAGTGCTTGGACAGGTTATGGCTACACCTTC
- | TRBJ2-3 | - | TRBV7-9 | CASSPTKAGTSFTDTQYF | TGTGCCAGCAGCCCTACAAAAGCGGGGACATCCTTCACAGATACGCAGTATTTT
- | TRBJ2-1 | TRBD2 | TRBV2 | CATGLAVTPYNEQFF | TGTGCTACCGGACTAGCGGTCACCCCCTACAATGAGCAGTTCTTC
- | TRBJ1-2 | - | TRBV11-2 | CASSSRGRYQGYTF | TGTGCCAGCAGCTCCCGCGGCCGTTATCAGGGCTACACCTTC
- | TRBJ1-2 | TRBD1 | TRBV19 | CASSRDFGGQGLYGYTF | TGTGCCAGTAGCCGGGACTTTGGGGGACAGGGACTCTATGGCTACACCTTC
- | TRBJ2-1 | TRBD2 | TRBV15 | CATRTGEGYYNEQFF | TGTGCCACCAGGACGGGGGAGGGCTACTACAATGAGCAGTTCTTC
- | TRBJ2-1 | - | TRBV5-1 | CASSIANEQFF | TGCGCCAGCAGCATAGCGAATGAGCAGTTCTTC
- | TRBJ2-1 | TRBD2 | TRBV10-3 | CAIRRTSGYNEQFF | TGTGCCATCAGGAGGACTAGCGGCTACAATGAGCAGTTCTTC
- | TRBJ2-7 | TRBD2 | TRBV19 | CASSMRRGLAGDPYEQYF | TGTGCCAGTAGTATGCGTCGGGGACTAGCGGGAGATCCCTACGAGCAGTACTTC
- | TRBJ2-1 | TRBD2 | TRBV11-3 | CASSADSGGAGNEQFF | TGTGCCAGCAGCGCGGATAGCGGGGGGGCGGGCAATGAGCAGTTCTTC
- | TRBJ2-1 | - | TRBV18 | CASSPQILAPSSYNEQFF | TGTGCCAGCTCACCTCAGATCCTAGCTCCGAGCTCCTACAATGAGCAGTTCTTC
- | TRBJ2-1 | TRBD1 | TRBV6-5 | CASSSETGGFNEQFF | TGTGCCAGCAGTTCTGAGACAGGGGGCTTTAATGAGCAGTTCTTC
- | TRBJ2-5 | TRBD2 | TRBV7-6 | CASSVKTSGEWEETQYF | TGTGCCAGCAGCGTCAAGACTAGCGGGGAGTGGGAAGAGACCCAGTACTTC
- | TRBJ1-1 | - | TRBV11-3 | CASSLEGLRMNTEAFF | TGTGCCAGCAGCTTAGAGGGGCTAAGGATGAACACTGAAGCTTTCTTT
- | TRBJ1-5 | - | TRBV28 | CASSPRRARGYRVENSNQPQHF | TGTGCCAGCAGTCCCCGAAGGGCTAGAGGCTACAGGGTTGAAAATAGCAATCAGCCCCAGCATTTT
- | TRBJ1-1 | TRBD1 | TRBV6-4 | CASSDSETGITEAFF | TGTGCCAGCAGTGACTCTGAGACAGGGATCACTGAAGCTTTCTTT
- | TRBJ1-1 | - | TRBV27 | CASSPHTGYTEAFF | TGTGCCAGCAGTCCCCACACGGGGTACACTGAAGCTTTCTTT